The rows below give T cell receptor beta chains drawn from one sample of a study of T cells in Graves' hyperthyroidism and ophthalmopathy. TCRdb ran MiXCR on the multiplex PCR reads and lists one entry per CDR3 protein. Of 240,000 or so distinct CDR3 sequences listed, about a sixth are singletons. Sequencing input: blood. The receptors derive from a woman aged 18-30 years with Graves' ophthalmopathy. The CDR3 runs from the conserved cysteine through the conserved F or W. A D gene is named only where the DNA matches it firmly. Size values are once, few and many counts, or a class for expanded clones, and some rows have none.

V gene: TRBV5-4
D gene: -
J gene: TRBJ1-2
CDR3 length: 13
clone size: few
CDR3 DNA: TGTGCCAGCAGCTCCAGGGAAGTCTATGGCTACACCTTC
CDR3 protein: CASSSREVYGYTF

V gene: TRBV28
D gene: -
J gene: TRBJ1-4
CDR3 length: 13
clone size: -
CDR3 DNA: TGTGCCAGCCGGGACGGGAGGGAGGAAAAACTGTTTTTT
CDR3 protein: CASRDGREEKLFF

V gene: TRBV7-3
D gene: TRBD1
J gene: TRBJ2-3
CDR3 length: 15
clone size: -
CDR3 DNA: TGTGCCAGCAGCTTCCGGACAGGGAGCACAGATACGCAGTATTTT
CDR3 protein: CASSFRTGSTDTQYF

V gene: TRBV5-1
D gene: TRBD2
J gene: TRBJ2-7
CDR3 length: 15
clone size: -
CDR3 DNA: TGCGCCAGCAGCTTGGATAGCGGGAGTCTTTACGAGCAGTACTTC
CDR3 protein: CASSLDSGSLYEQYF

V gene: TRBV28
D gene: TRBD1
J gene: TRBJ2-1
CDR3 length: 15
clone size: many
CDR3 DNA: TGTGCCAGCAGTTTAGAACAGGGGGTTGGAGATGAGCAGTTCTTC
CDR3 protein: CASSLEQGVGDEQFF

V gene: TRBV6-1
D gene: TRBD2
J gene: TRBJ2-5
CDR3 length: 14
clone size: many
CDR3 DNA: TGTGCCAGCAGTTATAAGGCGGGAGGAGAGACCCAGTACTTC
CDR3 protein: CASSYKAGGETQYF

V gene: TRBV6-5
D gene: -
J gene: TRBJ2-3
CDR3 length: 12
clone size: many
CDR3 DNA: TGTGCCAGCAGTTACTCGTCCGGTACGCAGTATTTT
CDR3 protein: CASSYSSGTQYF

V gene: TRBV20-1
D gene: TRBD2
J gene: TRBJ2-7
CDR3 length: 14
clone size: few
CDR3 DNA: TGCAGTGTTCCGAGACTAGCGGAGCCCTACGAGCAGTACTTC
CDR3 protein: CSVPRLAEPYEQYF

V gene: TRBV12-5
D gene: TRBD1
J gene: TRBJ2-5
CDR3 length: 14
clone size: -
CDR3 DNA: TGTGCTAGTGGTCCCCCCGGACAGGGGGCAACCCAGTACTTC
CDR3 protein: CASGPPGQGATQYF

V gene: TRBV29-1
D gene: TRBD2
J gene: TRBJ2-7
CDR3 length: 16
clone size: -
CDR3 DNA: TGCAGCGTCTCCTACCCCGGGACTAGCGGGGGCCACGAGCAGTACTTC
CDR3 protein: CSVSYPGTSGGHEQYF

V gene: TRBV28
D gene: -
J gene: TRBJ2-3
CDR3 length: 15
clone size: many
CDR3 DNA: TGTGCCAGCAGTTTTGAAAGCGGGAGCACAGATACGCAGTATTTT
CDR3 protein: CASSFESGSTDTQYF

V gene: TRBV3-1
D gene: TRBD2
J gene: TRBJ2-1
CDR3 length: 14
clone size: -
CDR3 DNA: TGTGCCAGCCTCAAGACTAGCGGGAGGTATGAGCAGTTCTTC
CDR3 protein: CASLKTSGRYEQFF

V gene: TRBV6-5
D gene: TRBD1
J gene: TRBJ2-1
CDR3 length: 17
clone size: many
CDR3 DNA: TGTGCCAGCAGTTACTCTCGTCAGGGGGTGAGGGGACATGAGCAGTTCTTC
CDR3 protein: CASSYSRQGVRGHEQFF

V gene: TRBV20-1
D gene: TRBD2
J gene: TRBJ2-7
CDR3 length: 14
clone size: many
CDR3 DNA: TGCAGTGCTATCCGGACTAGCGGACGCTACGAGCAGTACTTC
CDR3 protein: CSAIRTSGRYEQYF

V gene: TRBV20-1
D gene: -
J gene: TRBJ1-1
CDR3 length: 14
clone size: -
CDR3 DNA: TGCAGTGCTGTCGTTGCGGCAATGGGCACTGAAGCTTTCTTT
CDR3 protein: CSAVVAAMGTEAFF

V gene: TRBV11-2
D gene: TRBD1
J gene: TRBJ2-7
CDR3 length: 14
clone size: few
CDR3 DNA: TGTGCCAGCAGCCACCGGGACAGGGGGCGCGAGCAGTACTTC
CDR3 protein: CASSHRDRGREQYF

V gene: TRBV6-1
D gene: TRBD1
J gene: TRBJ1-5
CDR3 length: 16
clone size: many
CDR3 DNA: TGTGCCAGCAGGCCCGGGGGGACAGAGTTCAATCAGCCCCAGCATTTT
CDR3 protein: CASRPGGTEFNQPQHF

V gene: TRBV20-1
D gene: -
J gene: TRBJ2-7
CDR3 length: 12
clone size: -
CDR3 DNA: TGCAGTGCTAGACACGCCAACTACGAGCAGTACTTC
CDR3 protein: CSARHANYEQYF

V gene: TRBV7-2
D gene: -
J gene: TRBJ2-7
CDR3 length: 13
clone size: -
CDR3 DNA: TGTGCCAGCAGCCCGGGGACCCCCTACGAGCAGTACTTC
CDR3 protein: CASSPGTPYEQYF

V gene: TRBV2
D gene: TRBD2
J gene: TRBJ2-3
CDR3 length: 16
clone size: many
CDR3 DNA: TGTGCCAGCAGTGTATTAGCGGGTGTTAGCACAGATACGCAGTATTTT
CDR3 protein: CASSVLAGVSTDTQYF

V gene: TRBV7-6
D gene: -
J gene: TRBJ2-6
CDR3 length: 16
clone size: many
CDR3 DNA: TGTGCCAGCAGCCCCAGGGGGGGAGCTGGGGCCAACGTCCTGACTTTC
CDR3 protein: CASSPRGGAGANVLTF

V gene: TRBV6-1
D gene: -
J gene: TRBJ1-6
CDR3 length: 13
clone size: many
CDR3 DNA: TGTGCCAGCAAACGTACCCTGAGTTCACCCCTCCACTTT
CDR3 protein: CASKRTLSSPLHF

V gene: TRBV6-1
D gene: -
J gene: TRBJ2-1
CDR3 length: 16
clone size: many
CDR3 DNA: TGTGCCAGCAGTCGAGACGGAATTACTTTATACAATGAGCAGTTCTTC
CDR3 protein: CASSRDGITLYNEQFF

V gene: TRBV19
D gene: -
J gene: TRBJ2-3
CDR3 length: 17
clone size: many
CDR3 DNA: TGTGCCAGTAACTCACATGGCCCGCGGGTCCCCACAGATACGCAGTATTTT
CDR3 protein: CASNSHGPRVPTDTQYF

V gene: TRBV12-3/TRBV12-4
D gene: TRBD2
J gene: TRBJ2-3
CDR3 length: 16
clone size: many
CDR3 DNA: TGTGCCAGCAGTTTAGGGGCTAGCGGGGCCACAGATACGCAGTATTTT
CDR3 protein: CASSLGASGATDTQYF

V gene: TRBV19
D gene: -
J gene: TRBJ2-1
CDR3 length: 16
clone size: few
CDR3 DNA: TGTGCCAGTAGTATAGTTGGGGGCTTCTCCTACAATGAGCAGTTCTTC
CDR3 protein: CASSIVGGFSYNEQFF

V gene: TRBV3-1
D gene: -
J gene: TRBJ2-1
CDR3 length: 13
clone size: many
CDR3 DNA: TGTGCCAGCAGCCAAGGAGGGTACAATGAGCAGTTCTTC
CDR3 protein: CASSQGGYNEQFF

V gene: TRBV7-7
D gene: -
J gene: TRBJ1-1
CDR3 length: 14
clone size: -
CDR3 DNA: TGTGCTAGCAGCTTGGGTCAAAGGGACACTGAAGCTTTCTTT
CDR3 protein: CASSLGQRDTEAFF

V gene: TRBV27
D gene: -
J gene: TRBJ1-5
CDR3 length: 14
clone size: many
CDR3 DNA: TGTGCCAGCAGTTTAGCAGGGGGCAATCAGCCCCAGCATTTT
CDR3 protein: CASSLAGGNQPQHF

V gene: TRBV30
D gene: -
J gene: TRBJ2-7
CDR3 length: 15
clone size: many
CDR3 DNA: TGTGCCTGGAGTGTAGGGCCAGGGAGCTCCTACGAGCAGTACTTC
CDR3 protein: CAWSVGPGSSYEQYF

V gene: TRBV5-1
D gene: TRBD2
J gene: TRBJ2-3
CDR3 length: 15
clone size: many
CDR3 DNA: TGCGCCAGCAGCTTGACTAGCGGGGTTGCAGATACGCAGTATTTT
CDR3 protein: CASSLTSGVADTQYF

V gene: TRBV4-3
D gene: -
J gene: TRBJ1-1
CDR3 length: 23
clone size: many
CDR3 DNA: TGCGCCAGCAGCCAAGAGATCAGACCCGGCCACGCAATCAGGGGCGAAATGAACACTGAAGCTTTCTTT
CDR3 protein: CASSQEIRPGHAIRGEMNTEAFF

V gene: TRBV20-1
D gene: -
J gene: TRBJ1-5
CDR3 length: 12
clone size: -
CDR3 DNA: TGCAGTGGAGGGGTGAGCAATCAGCCCCAGCATTTT
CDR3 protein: CSGGVSNQPQHF

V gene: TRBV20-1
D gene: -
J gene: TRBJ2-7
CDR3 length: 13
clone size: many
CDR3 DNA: TGCAGTGCTAGAGATCGGACAGCCTACGAGCAGTACTTC
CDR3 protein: CSARDRTAYEQYF

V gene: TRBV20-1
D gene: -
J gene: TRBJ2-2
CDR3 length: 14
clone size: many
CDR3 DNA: TGCAGTGCTAGACACCCAGGCGGGACCGGGGAGCTGTTTTTT
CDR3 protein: CSARHPGGTGELFF

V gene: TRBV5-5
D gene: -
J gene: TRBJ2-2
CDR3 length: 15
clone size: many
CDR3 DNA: TGTGCCAGCAGCTTGGGTGGGATCCTTACCGGGGAGCTGTTTTTT
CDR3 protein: CASSLGGILTGELFF

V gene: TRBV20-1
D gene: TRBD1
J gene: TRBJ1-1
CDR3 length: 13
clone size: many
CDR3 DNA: TGCAGTGCGCGGAGACAGGGAAACACTGAAGCTTTCTTT
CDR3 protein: CSARRQGNTEAFF

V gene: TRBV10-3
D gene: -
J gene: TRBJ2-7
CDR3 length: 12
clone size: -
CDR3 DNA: TGTGCCATCAGCCGGGGCACCTACGAGCAGTACTTC
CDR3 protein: CAISRGTYEQYF

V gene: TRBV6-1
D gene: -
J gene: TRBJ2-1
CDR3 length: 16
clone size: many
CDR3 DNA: TGTGCCACCCATTTATCGGCGGGGACTTCCTACAATGAGCAGTTCTTC
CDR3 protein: CATHLSAGTSYNEQFF

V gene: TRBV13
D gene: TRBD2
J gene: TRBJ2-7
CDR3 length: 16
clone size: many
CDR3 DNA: TGTGCCAGCAGCTCCCAAACCGGGACTAGCAGTTACGAGCAGTACTTC
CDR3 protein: CASSSQTGTSSYEQYF

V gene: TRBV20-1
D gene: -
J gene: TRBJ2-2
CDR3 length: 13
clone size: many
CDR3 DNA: TGCAGTGCTAGTTTAGGAATCACCGGGGAGCTGTTTTTT
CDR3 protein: CSASLGITGELFF

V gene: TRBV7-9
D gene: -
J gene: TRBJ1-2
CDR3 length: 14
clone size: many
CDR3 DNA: TGTGTCATCGAGGCCTCACAGGGCGACTATGGCTACACCTTC
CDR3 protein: CVIEASQGDYGYTF

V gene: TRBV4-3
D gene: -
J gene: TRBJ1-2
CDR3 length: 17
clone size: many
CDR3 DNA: TGCGCCAGCAGCCAAAGATCTGGGGAGGACACGGGCTATGGCTACACCTTC
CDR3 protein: CASSQRSGEDTGYGYTF

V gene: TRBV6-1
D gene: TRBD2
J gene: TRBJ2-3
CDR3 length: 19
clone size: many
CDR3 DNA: TGTGCCAGCAGCCCAGTTGGTCCTAGCGGGGTGTGGCGCACAGATACGCAGTATTTT
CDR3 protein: CASSPVGPSGVWRTDTQYF

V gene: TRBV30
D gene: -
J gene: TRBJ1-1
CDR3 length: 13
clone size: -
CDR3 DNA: TGTGCCTGGGGGTACAGGGTGGGCACTGAAGCTTTCTTT
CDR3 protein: CAWGYRVGTEAFF

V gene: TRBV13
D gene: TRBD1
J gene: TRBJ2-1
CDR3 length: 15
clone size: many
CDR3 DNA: TGTGCCAGCAGCAACCGGGACAGGGGGGATGATGAGCAGTTCTTC
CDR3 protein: CASSNRDRGDDEQFF

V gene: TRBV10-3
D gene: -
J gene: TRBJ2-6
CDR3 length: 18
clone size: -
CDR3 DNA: TGTGCCATCAGTGAGTCGGACAGAGGGGGTTCTGGGGCCAACGTCCTGACTTTC
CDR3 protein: CAISESDRGGSGANVLTF

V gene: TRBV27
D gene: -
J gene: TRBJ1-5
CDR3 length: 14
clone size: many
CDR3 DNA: TGTGCCAGCAGTTTGTCAAGTACGTATCAGCCCCAGCATTTT
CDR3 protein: CASSLSSTYQPQHF

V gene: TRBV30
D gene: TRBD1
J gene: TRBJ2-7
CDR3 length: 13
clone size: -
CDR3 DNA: TGTGCCTGGAGTGGGACAGGGGGCTACGAGCAGTACTTC
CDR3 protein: CAWSGTGGYEQYF

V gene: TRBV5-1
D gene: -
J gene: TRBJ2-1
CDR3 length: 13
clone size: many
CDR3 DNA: TGCGCCAGCAGCTTAGGGACACACAATGAGCAGTTCTTC
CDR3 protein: CASSLGTHNEQFF

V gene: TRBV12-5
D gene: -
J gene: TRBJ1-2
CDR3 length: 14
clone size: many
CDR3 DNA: TGTGCTAGTGGCCTCTGGGGTGGACTAGTGGGCTACACCTTC
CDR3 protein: CASGLWGGLVGYTF

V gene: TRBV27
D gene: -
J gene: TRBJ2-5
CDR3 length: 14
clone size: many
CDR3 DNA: TGTGCCAGCAGTTTATCACACCCCTCGGAGACCCAGTACTTC
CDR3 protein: CASSLSHPSETQYF

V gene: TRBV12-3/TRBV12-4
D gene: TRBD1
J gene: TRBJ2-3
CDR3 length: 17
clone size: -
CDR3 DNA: TGTGCCAGCAGTTTAGGGACAGGGAACTCTCGCACAGATACGCAGTATTTT
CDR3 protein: CASSLGTGNSRTDTQYF

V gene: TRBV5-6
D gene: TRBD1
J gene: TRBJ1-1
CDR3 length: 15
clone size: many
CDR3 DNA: TGTGCCAGCAGCCAGCCAGGACAGGGGGAAACTGAAGCTTTCTTT
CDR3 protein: CASSQPGQGETEAFF

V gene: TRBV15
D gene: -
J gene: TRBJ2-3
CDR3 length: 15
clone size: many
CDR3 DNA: TGTGCCACCAGCAGCCTTCGAGGAGCAACAGATACGCAGTATTTT
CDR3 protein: CATSSLRGATDTQYF

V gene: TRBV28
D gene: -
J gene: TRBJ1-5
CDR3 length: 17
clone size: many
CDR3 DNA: TGTGCCAGCAGTCCCCCTGGACGGTTGCTTGGCAGGCAGCCCCAGCATTTT
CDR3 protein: CASSPPGRLLGRQPQHF